The rows below give T cell receptor beta chains drawn from one sample of a study of T cells expressing NK-cell markers. TCRdb reprocessed the 5' RACE reads, keeping one entry per CDR3 protein, no DNA. The sample features about 160,000 distinct CDR3 sequences, with 18% in its top ten. The sequenced material came from blood T cells: a sorted CD56 or NKG2C T cell subset, CD4+ or CD8+ T cells, or bulk PBMC T cells (not recorded which). These receptors were obtained from a woman between 18 and 69 years old in good health. The CDR3 runs from the conserved cysteine through the conserved F or W.

TRBJ1-2,TRBV7-9,CASSLAIRDGYTF
TRBJ2-5,TRBV20-1,CSASTSGWQETQYF
TRBJ1-6,TRBV2,CASSEDATGNSPLHF
TRBJ1-6,TRBV12-3/TRBV12-4,CASSLGDTGRSPLHF
TRBJ2-7,TRBV12-3/TRBV12-4,CASSWGTGDHEQYF
TRBJ1-4,TRBV12-3/TRBV12-4,CASRRASNEKLFF
TRBJ2-1,TRBV7-9,CASSLVPAVSEQFF
TRBJ2-5,TRBV19,CASSLGQSQETQYF
TRBJ2-4,TRBV29-1,CSATGTESIQYF
TRBJ2-3,TRBV7-6,CASTDRAGDTQYF
TRBJ2-1,TRBV5-5,CASSPGTSGSPQFF
TRBJ1-4,TRBV13,CASSLQGPNEKLFF
TRBJ2-5,TRBV20-1,CSAPRLTQETQYF
TRBJ2-1,TRBV20-1,CSATEREASSYNEQFF
TRBJ1-1,TRBV7-8,CASSRDEANTEAFF
TRBJ1-5,TRBV3-1,CASSPRGSSNQPQHF
TRBJ2-7,TRBV5-1,CASSWTGGSGYEQYF
TRBJ2-6,TRBV15,CATSRGQWAGANVLTF
TRBJ1-1,TRBV5-6,CASSSVDRENTEAFF
TRBJ2-2,TRBV29-1,CSVGSGELPGELFF
TRBJ2-1,TRBV24-1,CATSKRGAYNEQFF
TRBJ2-3,TRBV7-8,CASSNLARTDTQYF
TRBJ2-7,TRBV10-3,CAITSDRDTYEQYF